This T cell receptor beta chain was observed in a study of blood T cell repertoires in COVID-19 (TCRdb year 2020). Broadly, across the study: The collaborator samples originated in the United States, Italy and Spain and spanned the acute and convalescent phases of COVID-19. The material from the prospective study consisted of cDNA or gDNA derived from T cells, B-cell-depleted T cells, or PBMCs. Subjects who had been exposed to COVID-19, were actively infected with it, or had recovered from it provided the deeply sampled blood TCRbeta repertoires that made up the dataset. The repertoires were released in a freely available public database intended as a resource for research on the immune response to SARS-CoV-2. The samples were drawn from two sources: the first 160 participants of the ongoing ImmuneRACE study, and 950 to 1,500 subjects contributed by 6 global collaborators. The sample metadata nearly always contained a de-identified subject ID, COVID-19 status, age in years and sex. HLA class I and class II types, where available, came from metadata supplied by the sample provider rather than from assay-based typing. Broader findings and caveats from the paper: Clinical and demographic metadata were provided uncurated, with the amount varying by source and participant.

The CDR3 starts with the cysteine, ends with the phenylalanine, and has 14 residues. The read is trimmed to its CDR3 DNA, 42 bases read in frame from base 1. From the germline V gene, CDR1 is SGHTA and CDR2 is FQGNSA. Cut back by 6 bases and 0 bases, the V and J ends lie 11 bases apart. Whole blood was collected in K2EDTA tubes by collaborating institutions according to the institutions' own protocols. Collaborator samples were shipped for TCRbeta analysis as frozen whole blood, isolated PBMCs, or DNA extracted from either sample type. TCRbeta CDR3 regions were amplified from genomic DNA using the immunoSEQ Assay, a bias-controlled multiplex PCR. On the authors' methods: The number of nucleated cells in each sample was estimated by amplification of reference gene primers within the assay. To quantify the absolute abundance of each unique TCRbeta CDR3 rearrangement, sequence reads were collapsed and filtered. Productive Simpson clonality was computed per sample as the square root of Simpson's diversity index over productive rearrangements. TCRdb holds this immuneACCESS table with in-frame rearrangements only. Some clones are missing; in checked studies, unresolved V genes explain under half, and the rest has no known cause. V and J calls and clone size are as listed in that table; D and trimming were resolved from the DNA. Counted in this sample were 300,000 to 450,000 clones; 70% to 90% of them appeared once. In total, the top ten clones hold about 3% of the sample.

Of note for this clone: This receptor's antigen is unknown. Qualities for individual bases were not recorded, and no much larger clone is one base off.

Source material: peripheral blood. The V and J genes are TRBV7-2 and TRBJ2-5, with the D segment identity uncertain. The clonotype comes from a human donor in a cohort sampled during active COVID-19. Read as DNA, the sequence is TGTGCCAGCAGTCAGACTCGGGACCAAGAGACCCAGTACTTC. Its protein is CASSQTRDQETQYF.